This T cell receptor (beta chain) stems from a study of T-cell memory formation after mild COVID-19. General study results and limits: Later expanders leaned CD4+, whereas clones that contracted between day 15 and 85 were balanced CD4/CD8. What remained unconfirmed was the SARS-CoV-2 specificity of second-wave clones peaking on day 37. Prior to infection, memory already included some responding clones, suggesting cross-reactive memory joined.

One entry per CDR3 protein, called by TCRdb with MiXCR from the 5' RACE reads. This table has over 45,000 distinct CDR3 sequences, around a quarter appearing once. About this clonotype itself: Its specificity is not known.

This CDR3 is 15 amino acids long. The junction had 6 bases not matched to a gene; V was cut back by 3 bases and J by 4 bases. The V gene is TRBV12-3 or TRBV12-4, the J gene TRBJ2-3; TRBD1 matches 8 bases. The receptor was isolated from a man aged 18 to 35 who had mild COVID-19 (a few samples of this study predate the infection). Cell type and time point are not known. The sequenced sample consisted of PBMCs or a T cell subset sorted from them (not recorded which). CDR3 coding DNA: TGTGCCAGCAGTTTTCAGGGGGCGGGCGCAGATACGCAGTATTTT. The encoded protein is CASSFQGAGADTQYF.